This T cell receptor beta chain was sequenced during a study of siplizumab effects on memory and regulatory T cells. Details on this clone: Its matching antigen is unknown.

Repertoires were generated with immunoSEQ multiplex PCR, while TCRdb's copy carries only in-frame clones and drops some. The sample has over 85,000 clones; approximately 90% are singletons. V shed 3 bases, J shed 2 bases, and the junction held 6 bases outside the gene matches. The CDR3 runs 15 residues. Germline V gene sequence: CDR1 MGHDK, CDR2 SYGVNS. Whole-study findings and limits: A major contribution to the alloresponse seemed to be made by naive T cells, which seemed more diverse than memory cells. With siplizumab, Treg-derived clones averaged roughly 66% of mappable alloreactive CD4+ clones, versus 25% to 30% in controls. A minor fraction of alloreactive clones, and no more, mapped to unstimulated subsets.

This TCR derives from a human donor in good health. The sequenced sample consisted of CD4+ T cells sorted from blood. The chain joins TRBV25-1 to TRBJ1-2, with 7 nucleotides matching TRBD1. Here the CDR3 reads CASSEAGRGNYGYTF. The CDR3 region has the DNA TGTGCCAGCAGTGAGGCTGGCAGGGGGAACTATGGCTACACCTTC.